This TCR beta chain was found in a study of Tregs in tolerant kidney transplant recipients. General study points: Expanding Tregs on activated donor B cells appeared to best identify donor-specific TCRbeta clones. Biological reproducibility was not directly addressed in this study. Few patients were studied, so findings need validation in larger groups.

Trimming took 5 bases from V and 2 from J, leaving 7 bases between them. Germline loops: CDR1 SGHVS, CDR2 FNYEAQ. The CDR3 loop spans 12 amino acids. As for this clone: The target antigen is unknown.

Related graft donors supplied nonmyeloablative bone marrow transplants, and mixed chimerism was transient. Unstimulated regulatory T cells (CD4+CD25+CD127-), CD4+CD25- non-regulatory cells, CD4 and CD8 cells were FACS-sorted from thawed PBMCs. The data were produced by immunoSEQ multiplex PCR, yet TCRdb's version contains in-frame clones alone and is incomplete. The profile shows some 47,000 clones, around nine tenths of them singletons. The gene calls are TRBV7-6 and TRBJ2-7; D unclear. The sequence was collected from a human patient who received a combined kidney and bone marrow transplant. Some T cells may be graft donor cells. The specimen was CD8+ T cells from blood (PBMCs), collected 12 months after the transplant. The CDR3 sequence: CASSPGPYEQYF. CDR3 coding DNA: TGTGCCAGCAGCCCAGGTCCCTACGAGCAGTACTTC.